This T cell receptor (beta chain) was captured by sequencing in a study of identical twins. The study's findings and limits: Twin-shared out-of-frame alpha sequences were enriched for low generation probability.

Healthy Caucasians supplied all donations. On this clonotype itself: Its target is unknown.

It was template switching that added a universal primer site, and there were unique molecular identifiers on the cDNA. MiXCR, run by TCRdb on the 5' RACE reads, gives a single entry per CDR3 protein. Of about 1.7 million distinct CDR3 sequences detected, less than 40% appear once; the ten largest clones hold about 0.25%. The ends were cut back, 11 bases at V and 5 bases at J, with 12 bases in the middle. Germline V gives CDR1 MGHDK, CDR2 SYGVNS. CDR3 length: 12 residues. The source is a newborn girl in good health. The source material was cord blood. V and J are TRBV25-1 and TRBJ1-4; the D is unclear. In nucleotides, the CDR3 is TGTGCCGTCGGGGTATCAAATGAAAAACTGTTTTTT. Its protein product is CAVGVSNEKLFF.